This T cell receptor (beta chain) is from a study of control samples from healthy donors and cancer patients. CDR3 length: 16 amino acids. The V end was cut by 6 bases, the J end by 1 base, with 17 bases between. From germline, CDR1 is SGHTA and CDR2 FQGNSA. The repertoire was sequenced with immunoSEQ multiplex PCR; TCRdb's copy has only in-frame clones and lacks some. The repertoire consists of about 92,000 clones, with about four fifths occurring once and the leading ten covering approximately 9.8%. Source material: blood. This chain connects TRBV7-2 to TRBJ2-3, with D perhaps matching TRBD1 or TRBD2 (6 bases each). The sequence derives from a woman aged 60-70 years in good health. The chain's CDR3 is CASSLRGGRGTDTQYF. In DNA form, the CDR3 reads TGTGCCAGCAGTTTAAGAGGGGGGCGTGGCACAGATACGCAGTATTTT.